A single sample gave rise to the 4 T cell receptor beta chains below, sequenced in a study of blood T cell repertoires in COVID-19. Assay: immunoSEQ multiplex PCR; the TCRdb copy retains only in-frame clones and omits some. The sample yields around 100,000 clones, around nine tenths seen once. The sequencing sample was made of peripheral blood. The receptors here all came from a man older than 75 with acute or convalescent COVID-19.

The V and J genes are TRBV13 and TRBJ2-5; TRBD2 aligns across 7 bases. CDR3 length: 16 amino acids. The germline V gene has CDR1 PRHDT and CDR2 FYEKMQ (reference sequence). Trimming removed 3 bases from V and 0 bases from J; junction bases left unmatched: 7. The CDR3 is CASSFWASGYQETQYF. The CDR3 region has the DNA TGTGCCAGCAGCTTTTGGGCTAGCGGATACCAAGAGACCCAGTACTTC.

This chain uses TRBV2 with TRBJ2-2; 8 bases align to TRBD2. CDR1 is SNHLY, CDR2 FYNNEI, per germline. There are 17 residues in the CDR3. Germline trimming cut 6 bases from V and 4 bases from J; bases unmatched to any gene: 13. The CDR3 sequence: CASSPGLVKRSTGELFF. The CDR3 bases are TGTGCCAGCAGCCCGGGACTAGTGAAGCGAAGCACCGGGGAGCTGTTTTTT. Using reference TRBV2 and TRBJ2-2 for the parts outside the CDR3, the full variable domain is EPEVTQTPSHQVTQMGQEVILRCVPISNHLYFYWYRQILGQKVEFLVSFYNNEISEKSEIFDDQFSVERPDGSNFTLKIRSTKLEDSAMYFCASSPGLVKRSTGELFFGEGSRLTVL.

The CDR3 DNA reads as TGTGCCAGCAGCCAAGGACAGGGATGGCGGTCCCAGTACTTC. Its protein product is CASSQGQGWRSQYF. The gene calls are TRBV14 and TRBJ2-5, with 7 bases that match TRBD1. CDR1 and CDR2 from the germline V gene are SGHDN and FVKESK. Trimming took 1 base from V and 9 from J; bases not matched to a gene: 8. The CDR3 covers 14 residues.

The CDR3 nucleotides are TGTGCCAGCAGCGTGGGACTAGCTTACAATGAGCAGTTCTTC. The encoded protein is CASSVGLAYNEQFF. This chain joins TRBV7-9 and TRBJ2-1; 9 bases are shared with TRBD2. Trimming at V came to 5 bases and at J to 4 bases, leaving 3 bases not matched to a gene. The CDR3 is made up of 14 amino acids. Germline lookup yields CDR1 SEHNR and CDR2 FQNEAQ (reference sequence). The full variable domain, its missing parts supplied by reference TRBV7-9 and TRBJ2-1, is DTGVSQNPRHKITKRGQNVTFRCDPISEHNRLYWYRQTLGQGPEFLTYFQNEAQLEKSRLLSDRFSAERPKGSFSTLEIQRTEQGDSAMYLCASSVGLAYNEQFFGPGTRLTVL.